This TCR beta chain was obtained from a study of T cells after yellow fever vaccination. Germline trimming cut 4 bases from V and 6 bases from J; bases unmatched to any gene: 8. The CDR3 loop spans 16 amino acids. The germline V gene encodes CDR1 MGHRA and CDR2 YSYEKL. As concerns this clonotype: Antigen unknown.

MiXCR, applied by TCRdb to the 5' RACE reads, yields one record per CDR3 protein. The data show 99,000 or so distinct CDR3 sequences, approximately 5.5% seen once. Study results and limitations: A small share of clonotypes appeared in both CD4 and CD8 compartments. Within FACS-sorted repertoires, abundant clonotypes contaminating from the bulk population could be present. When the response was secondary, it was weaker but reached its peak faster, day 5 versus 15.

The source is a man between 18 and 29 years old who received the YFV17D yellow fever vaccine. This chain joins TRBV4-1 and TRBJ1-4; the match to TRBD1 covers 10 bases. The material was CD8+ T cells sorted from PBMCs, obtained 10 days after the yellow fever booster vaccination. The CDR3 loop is CASSPRDRGLHEKLFF. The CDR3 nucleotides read TGCGCCAGCAGCCCCAGGGACAGGGGCCTACATGAAAAACTGTTTTTT.